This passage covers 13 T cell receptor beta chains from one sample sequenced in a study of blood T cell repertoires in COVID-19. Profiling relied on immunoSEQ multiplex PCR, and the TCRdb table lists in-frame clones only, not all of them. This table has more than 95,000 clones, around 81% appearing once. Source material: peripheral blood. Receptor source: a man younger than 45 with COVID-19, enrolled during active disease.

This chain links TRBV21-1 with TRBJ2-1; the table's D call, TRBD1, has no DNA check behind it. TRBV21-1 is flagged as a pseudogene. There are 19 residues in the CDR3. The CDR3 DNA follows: TGTGCCAGCAACAAGACCCGGGACAGGGGTCCGAATCCCTACAATGAGCAGTTCTTC. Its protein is CASNKTRDRGPNPYNEQFF.

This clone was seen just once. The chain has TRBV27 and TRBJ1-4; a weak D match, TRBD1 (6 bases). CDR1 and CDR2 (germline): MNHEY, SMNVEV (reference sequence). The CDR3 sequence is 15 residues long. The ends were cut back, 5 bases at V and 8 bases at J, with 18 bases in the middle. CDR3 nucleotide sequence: TGTGCCAGCAGTCCCTATCGGGGAGGGGGGGAAAAACTGTTTTTT. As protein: CASSPYRGGGEKLFF.

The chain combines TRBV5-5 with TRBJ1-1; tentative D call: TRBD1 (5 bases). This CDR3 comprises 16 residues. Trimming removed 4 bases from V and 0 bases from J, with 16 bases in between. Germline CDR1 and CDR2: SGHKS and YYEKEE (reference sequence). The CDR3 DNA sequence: TGTGCCAGCAGCCATTGGGCAGGGCTCATGAACACTGAAGCTTTCTTT. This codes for CASSHWAGLMNTEAFF.

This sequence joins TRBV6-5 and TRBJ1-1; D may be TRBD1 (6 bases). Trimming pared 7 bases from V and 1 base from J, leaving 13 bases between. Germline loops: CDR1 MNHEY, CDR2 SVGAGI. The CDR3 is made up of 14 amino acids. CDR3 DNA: TGTGCCAGCAAAAAGGGACAAACGAACACTGAAGCTTTCTTT. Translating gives CASKKGQTNTEAFF.

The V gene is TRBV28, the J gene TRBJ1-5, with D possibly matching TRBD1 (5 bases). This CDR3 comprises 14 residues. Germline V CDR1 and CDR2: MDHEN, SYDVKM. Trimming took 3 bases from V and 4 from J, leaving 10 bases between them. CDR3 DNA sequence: TGTGCCAGCAGTTTTCGGCAGGGTAATCAGCCCCAGCATTTT. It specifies CASSFRQGNQPQHF.

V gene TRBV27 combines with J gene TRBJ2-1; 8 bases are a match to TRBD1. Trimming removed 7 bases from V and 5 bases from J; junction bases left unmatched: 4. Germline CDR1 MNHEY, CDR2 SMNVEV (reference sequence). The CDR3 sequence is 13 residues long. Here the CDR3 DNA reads TGTGCCAGCACCCGGACAGGGAACAATGAGCAGTTCTTC. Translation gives CASTRTGNNEQFF.

CDR3 coding DNA: TGTGCCAGCAGTTTATTCCCAGCCTACGAGCAGTACTTC. Protein: CASSLFPAYEQYF. The chain employs TRBV28 and TRBJ2-7, with no clear D. Trimming stripped 1 base from V and 2 bases from J, with 6 bases between. The CDR3 is made up of 13 amino acids. The germline CDR1 and CDR2 sequences are MDHEN and SYDVKM.

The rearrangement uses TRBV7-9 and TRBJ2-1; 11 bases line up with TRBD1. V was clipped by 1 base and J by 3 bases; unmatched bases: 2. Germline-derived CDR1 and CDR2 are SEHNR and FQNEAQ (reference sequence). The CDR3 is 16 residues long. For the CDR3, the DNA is TGTGCCAGCAGCTTAGGGACAGGGGGCCTCTACAATGAGCAGTTCTTC. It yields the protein CASSLGTGGLYNEQFF.

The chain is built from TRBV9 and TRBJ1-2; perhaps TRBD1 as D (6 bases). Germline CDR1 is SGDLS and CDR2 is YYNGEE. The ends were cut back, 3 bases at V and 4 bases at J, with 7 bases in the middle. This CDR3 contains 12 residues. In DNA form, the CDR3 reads TGTGCCAGCAGCGAGGACAGCTATGGCTACACCTTC. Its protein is CASSEDSYGYTF.

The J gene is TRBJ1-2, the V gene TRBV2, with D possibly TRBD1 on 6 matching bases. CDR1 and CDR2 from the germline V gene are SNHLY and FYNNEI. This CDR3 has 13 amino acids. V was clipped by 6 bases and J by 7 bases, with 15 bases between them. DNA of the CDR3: TGTGCCAGCAGGGTTACAGGGTGGAGTGGCTACACCTTC. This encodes CASRVTGWSGYTF. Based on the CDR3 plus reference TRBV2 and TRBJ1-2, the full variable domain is EPEVTQTPSHQVTQMGQEVILRCVPISNHLYFYWYRQILGQKVEFLVSFYNNEISEKSEIFDDQFSVERPDGSNFTLKIRSTKLEDSAMYFCASRVTGWSGYTFGSGTRLTVV.

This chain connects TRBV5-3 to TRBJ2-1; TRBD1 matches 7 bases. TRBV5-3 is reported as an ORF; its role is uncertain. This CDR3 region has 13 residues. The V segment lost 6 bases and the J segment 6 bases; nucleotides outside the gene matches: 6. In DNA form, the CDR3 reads TGTGCCAGAAACCGGTGGGACAGCAATGAGCAGTTCTTC. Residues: CARNRWDSNEQFF.

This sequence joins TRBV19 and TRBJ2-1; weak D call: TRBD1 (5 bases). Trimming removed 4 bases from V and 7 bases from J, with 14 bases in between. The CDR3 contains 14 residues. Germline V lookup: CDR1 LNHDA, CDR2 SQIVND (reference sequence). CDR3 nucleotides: TGTGCCAGTAGTAGGGGTACAGGCGTTAATGAGCAGTTCTTC. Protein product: CASSRGTGVNEQFF.

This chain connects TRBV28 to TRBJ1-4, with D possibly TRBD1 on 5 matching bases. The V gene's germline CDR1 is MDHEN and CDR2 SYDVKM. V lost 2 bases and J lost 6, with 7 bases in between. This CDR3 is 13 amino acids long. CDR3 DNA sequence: TGTGCCAGCAGTTTAGGGGCCCATGAAAAACTGTTTTTT. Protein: CASSLGAHEKLFF.